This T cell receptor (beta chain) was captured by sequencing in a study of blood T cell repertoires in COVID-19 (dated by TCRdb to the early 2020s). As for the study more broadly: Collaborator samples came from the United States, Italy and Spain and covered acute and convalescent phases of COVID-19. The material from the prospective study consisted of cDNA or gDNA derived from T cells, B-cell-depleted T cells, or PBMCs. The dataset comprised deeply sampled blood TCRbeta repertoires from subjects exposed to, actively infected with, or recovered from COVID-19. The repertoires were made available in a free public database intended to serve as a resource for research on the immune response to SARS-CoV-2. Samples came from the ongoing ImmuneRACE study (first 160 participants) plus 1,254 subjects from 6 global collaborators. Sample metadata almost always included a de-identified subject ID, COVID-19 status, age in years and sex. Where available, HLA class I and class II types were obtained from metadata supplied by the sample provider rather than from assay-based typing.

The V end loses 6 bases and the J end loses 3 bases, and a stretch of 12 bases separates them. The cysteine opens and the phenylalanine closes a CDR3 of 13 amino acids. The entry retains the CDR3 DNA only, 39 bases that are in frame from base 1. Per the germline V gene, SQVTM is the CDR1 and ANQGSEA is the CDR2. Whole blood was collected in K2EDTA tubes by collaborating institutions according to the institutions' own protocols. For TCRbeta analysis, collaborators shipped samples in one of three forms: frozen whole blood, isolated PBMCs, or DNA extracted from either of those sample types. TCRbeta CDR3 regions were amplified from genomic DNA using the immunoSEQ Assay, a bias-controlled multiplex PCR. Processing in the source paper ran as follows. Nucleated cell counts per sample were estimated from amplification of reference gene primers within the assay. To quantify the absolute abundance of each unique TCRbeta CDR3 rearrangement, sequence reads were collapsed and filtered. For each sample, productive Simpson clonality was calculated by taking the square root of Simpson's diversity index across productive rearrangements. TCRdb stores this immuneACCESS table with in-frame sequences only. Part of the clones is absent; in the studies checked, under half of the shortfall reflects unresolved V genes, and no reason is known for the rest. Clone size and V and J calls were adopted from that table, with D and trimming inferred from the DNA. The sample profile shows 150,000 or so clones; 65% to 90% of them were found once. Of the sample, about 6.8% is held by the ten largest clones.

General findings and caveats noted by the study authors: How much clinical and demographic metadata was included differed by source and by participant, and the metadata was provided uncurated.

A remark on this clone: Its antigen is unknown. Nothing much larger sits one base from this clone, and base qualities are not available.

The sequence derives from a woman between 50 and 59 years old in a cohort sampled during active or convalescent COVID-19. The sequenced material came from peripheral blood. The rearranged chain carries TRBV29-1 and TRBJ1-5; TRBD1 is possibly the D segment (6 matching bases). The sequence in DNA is TGCAGCGTACTAACAGGGCACAATCAGCCCCAGCATTTT. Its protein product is CSVLTGHNQPQHF. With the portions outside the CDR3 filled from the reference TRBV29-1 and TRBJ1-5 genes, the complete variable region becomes SAVISQKPSRDICQRGTSLTIQCQVDSQVTMMFWYRQQPGQSLTLIATANQGSEATYESGFVIDKFPISRPNLTFSTLTVSNMSPEDSSIYLCSVLTGHNQPQHFGDGTRLSIL.